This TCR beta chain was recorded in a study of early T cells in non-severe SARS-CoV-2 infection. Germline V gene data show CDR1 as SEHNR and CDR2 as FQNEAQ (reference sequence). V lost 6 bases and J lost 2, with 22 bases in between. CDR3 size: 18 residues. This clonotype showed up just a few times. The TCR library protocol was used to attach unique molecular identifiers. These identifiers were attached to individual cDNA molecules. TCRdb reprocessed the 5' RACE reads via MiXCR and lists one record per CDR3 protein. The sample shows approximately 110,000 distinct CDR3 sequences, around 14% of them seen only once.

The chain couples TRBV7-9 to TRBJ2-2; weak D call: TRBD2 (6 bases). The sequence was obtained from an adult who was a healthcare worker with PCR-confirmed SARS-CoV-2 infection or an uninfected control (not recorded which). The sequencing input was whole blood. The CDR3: CASRLPEWGVSNTGELFF. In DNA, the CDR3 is TGTGCCAGCAGGTTGCCGGAGTGGGGGGTGTCAAACACCGGGGAGCTGTTTTTT.